These T cell receptor beta chains were read from a single sample in a study of Ad26.COV2.S vaccination and SARS-CoV-2 variants. Clones were read by immunoSEQ multiplex PCR, and TCRdb kept only the in-frame ones, dropping some. The table lists about 410,000 clones, around 92% of them singletons. The source was peripheral blood, collected in a trial of Ad26.COV2.S vaccine versus placebo. Receptor source: a person aged 18-60 years who received the Ad26.COV2.S COVID-19 vaccine or a placebo. CDR3s include the opening cysteine and the closing phenylalanine or tryptophan. D genes are given only for firm matches. Clone size is given for some rows only: seen once, a few or many times, or a class if the clone is expanded.

V gene: TRBV7-6
CDR3 length: 16
clone size: .
D gene: .
J gene: TRBJ2-5
CDR3 DNA: TGTGCCAGCAGCTTAGGCGGAGGGGGATCCTGGGAGACCCAGTACTTC
CDR3 protein: CASSLGGGGSWETQYF

V gene: TRBV3-1/TRBV3-2
CDR3 length: 16
clone size: .
D gene: .
J gene: TRBJ1-5
CDR3 DNA: TGTGCCAGCAGCCAAGGAACATATCCAGGGTATCAGCCCCAGCATTTT
CDR3 protein: CASSQGTYPGYQPQHF

V gene: TRBV6-2/TRBV6-3
CDR3 length: 16
clone size: .
D gene: TRBD1
J gene: TRBJ2-2
CDR3 DNA: TGTGCCAGCAGTATGACAGGGGGCGGTGGCACCGGGGAGCTGTTTTTT
CDR3 protein: CASSMTGGGGTGELFF

V gene: TRBV7-6
CDR3 length: 18
clone size: once
D gene: TRBD2
J gene: TRBJ2-2
CDR3 DNA: TGTGCCAGCAGCTCCCGACCGACCGGGACTAGCGGGGCCGGGGAGCTGTTTTTT
CDR3 protein: CASSSRPTGTSGAGELFF

V gene: TRBV4-1
CDR3 length: 16
clone size: .
D gene: .
J gene: TRBJ1-4
CDR3 DNA: TGCGCCAGCAGCCACACCTACTCCGGGCCTCCTGAAAAACTGTTTTTT
CDR3 protein: CASSHTYSGPPEKLFF

V gene: TRBV6-6
CDR3 length: 13
clone size: .
D gene: .
J gene: TRBJ1-5
CDR3 DNA: TGTGCCAGCGCGGAGGGGCGTCATCAGCCCCAGCATTTT
CDR3 protein: CASAEGRHQPQHF

V gene: TRBV7-2
CDR3 length: 14
clone size: .
D gene: .
J gene: TRBJ1-1
CDR3 DNA: TGTGCCAGCAGCTTAGGGGTCTCGGCGCATGAAGCTTTCTTT
CDR3 protein: CASSLGVSAHEAFF

V gene: TRBV7-9
CDR3 length: 16
clone size: .
D gene: TRBD1
J gene: TRBJ1-6
CDR3 DNA: TGTGCCAGCAGCCCGGGACAGGAACCTTCTAATTCACCCCTCCACTTT
CDR3 protein: CASSPGQEPSNSPLHF

V gene: TRBV6-1
CDR3 length: 20
clone size: few
D gene: TRBD1
J gene: TRBJ1-5
CDR3 DNA: TGTGCCAGCAGTGCCAAGGTAGGACAGGTCCAACTAAATAGCAATCAGCCCCAGCATTTT
CDR3 protein: CASSAKVGQVQLNSNQPQHF

V gene: TRBV7-9
CDR3 length: 11
clone size: .
D gene: .
J gene: TRBJ2-5
CDR3 DNA: TGTGCCAGCAGCTTAGAACCCACCCAGTACTTC
CDR3 protein: CASSLEPTQYF

V gene: TRBV5-1
CDR3 length: 17
clone size: .
D gene: .
J gene: TRBJ2-1
CDR3 DNA: TGCGCCAGCAGCGGGGGACAACCAGATCTTCAGGGGCATGAGCAGTTCTTC
CDR3 protein: CASSGGQPDLQGHEQFF

V gene: TRBV27
CDR3 length: 14
clone size: .
D gene: .
J gene: TRBJ2-5
CDR3 DNA: TGTGCCAGCAGTTCTATAATACGCACGGAGACCCAGTACTTC
CDR3 protein: CASSSIIRTETQYF

V gene: TRBV7-6
CDR3 length: 13
clone size: .
D gene: TRBD2
J gene: TRBJ2-1
CDR3 DNA: TGTGCCAGCAGCTTCGGGAGGAACAATGAGCAGTTCTTC
CDR3 protein: CASSFGRNNEQFF

V gene: TRBV19
CDR3 length: 14
clone size: .
D gene: .
J gene: TRBJ2-2
CDR3 DNA: TGTGCCAGTAGTATCGCATTGGAAATCGGGGAGCTGTTTTTT
CDR3 protein: CASSIALEIGELFF

V gene: TRBV30
CDR3 length: 13
clone size: .
D gene: .
J gene: TRBJ2-5
CDR3 DNA: TGTGCCTGGAGTGTAGCCCTAAAAGAGACCCAGTACTTC
CDR3 protein: CAWSVALKETQYF

V gene: TRBV3-1/TRBV3-2
CDR3 length: 14
clone size: .
D gene: TRBD1
J gene: TRBJ2-7
CDR3 DNA: TGTGCCAGCAGCGCCCTAGGACAGGCCTACGAGCAGTACTTC
CDR3 protein: CASSALGQAYEQYF

V gene: TRBV7-2
CDR3 length: 15
clone size: .
D gene: .
J gene: TRBJ1-4
CDR3 DNA: TGTGCCAGCAGCTTAGCAGGGTTCGGTAATGAAAAACTGTTTTTT
CDR3 protein: CASSLAGFGNEKLFF

V gene: TRBV2
CDR3 length: 14
clone size: once
D gene: .
J gene: TRBJ2-7
CDR3 DNA: TGTGCCAGCAGTGAAGAACTGGGCCCCTACGAGCAGTACTTC
CDR3 protein: CASSEELGPYEQYF

V gene: TRBV9
CDR3 length: 13
clone size: .
D gene: .
J gene: TRBJ1-1
CDR3 DNA: TGTGCCAGCAGCCCCAAGCGGGCACGTGAAGCTTTCTTT
CDR3 protein: CASSPKRAREAFF

V gene: TRBV6-5
CDR3 length: 14
clone size: .
D gene: .
J gene: TRBJ2-3
CDR3 DNA: TGTGCCAGCAGTCCGTACAGTTTCACAGATACGCAGTATTTT
CDR3 protein: CASSPYSFTDTQYF

V gene: TRBV4-1
CDR3 length: 12
clone size: .
D gene: .
J gene: TRBJ1-1
CDR3 DNA: TGCGCCAGCAGCCCGGACGGGACTGAAGCTTTCTTT
CDR3 protein: CASSPDGTEAFF

V gene: TRBV4-3
CDR3 length: 14
clone size: few
D gene: .
J gene: TRBJ1-2
CDR3 DNA: TGCGCCAGCAGCCAAGATCCACAGGCAAGAGGCTACACCTTC
CDR3 protein: CASSQDPQARGYTF

V gene: TRBV6-1
CDR3 length: 13
clone size: .
D gene: .
J gene: TRBJ2-7
CDR3 DNA: TGTGCCAGCAGTGAACGCATTCCCTACGAGCAGTACTTC
CDR3 protein: CASSERIPYEQYF

V gene: TRBV3-1/TRBV3-2
CDR3 length: 14
clone size: .
D gene: .
J gene: TRBJ2-1
CDR3 DNA: TGTGCCAGCAGCCAAAGGGGCGGATACAATGAGCAGTTCTTC
CDR3 protein: CASSQRGGYNEQFF

V gene: TRBV4-1
CDR3 length: 16
clone size: .
D gene: TRBD1
J gene: TRBJ1-1
CDR3 DNA: TGCGCCAGCAGCCAAGAAGGGAGAAACAGGGGAGCAGAAGCTTTCTTT
CDR3 protein: CASSQEGRNRGAEAFF

V gene: TRBV7-2
CDR3 length: 17
clone size: once
D gene: TRBD2
J gene: TRBJ2-6
CDR3 DNA: TGTGCCAGCGTCCGGGCTAGCGGGGGCTCTGGGGCCAACGTCCTGACTTTC
CDR3 protein: CASVRASGGSGANVLTF

V gene: TRBV11-3
CDR3 length: 14
clone size: .
D gene: TRBD2
J gene: TRBJ2-2
CDR3 DNA: TGTGCCAGCAGCTTCACCGGGACTAGCGGGGAGCTGTTTTTT
CDR3 protein: CASSFTGTSGELFF

V gene: TRBV6-1
CDR3 length: 15
clone size: .
D gene: .
J gene: TRBJ1-2
CDR3 DNA: TGTGCCAGCAGTGAAGCGGAGACAGGAGGATATGGCTACACCTTC
CDR3 protein: CASSEAETGGYGYTF

V gene: TRBV7-2
CDR3 length: 17
clone size: once
D gene: .
J gene: TRBJ2-7
CDR3 DNA: TGTGCCAGCAGCTTAGAGGGGGGCAGGGCCAAATACTACGAGCAGTACTTC
CDR3 protein: CASSLEGGRAKYYEQYF

V gene: TRBV18
CDR3 length: 14
clone size: .
D gene: .
J gene: TRBJ2-3
CDR3 DNA: TGTGCCAGCTCACCGTCACTTAACACAGATACGCAGTATTTT
CDR3 protein: CASSPSLNTDTQYF

V gene: TRBV6-6
CDR3 length: 14
clone size: once
D gene: TRBD1
J gene: TRBJ2-7
CDR3 DNA: TGTGCCAGCAGCCTCAAGGGGGCTAACTACGAGCAGTACTTC
CDR3 protein: CASSLKGANYEQYF

V gene: TRBV10-1
CDR3 length: 16
clone size: .
D gene: .
J gene: TRBJ1-2
CDR3 DNA: TGCGCCAGCAGTGAGTCGAGAAATAGGACAGTCTATGGCTACACCTTC
CDR3 protein: CASSESRNRTVYGYTF

V gene: TRBV5-4
CDR3 length: 12
clone size: .
D gene: .
J gene: TRBJ1-4
CDR3 DNA: TGTGCCAGCAGCACTAGGGATGAAAAACTGTTTTTT
CDR3 protein: CASSTRDEKLFF